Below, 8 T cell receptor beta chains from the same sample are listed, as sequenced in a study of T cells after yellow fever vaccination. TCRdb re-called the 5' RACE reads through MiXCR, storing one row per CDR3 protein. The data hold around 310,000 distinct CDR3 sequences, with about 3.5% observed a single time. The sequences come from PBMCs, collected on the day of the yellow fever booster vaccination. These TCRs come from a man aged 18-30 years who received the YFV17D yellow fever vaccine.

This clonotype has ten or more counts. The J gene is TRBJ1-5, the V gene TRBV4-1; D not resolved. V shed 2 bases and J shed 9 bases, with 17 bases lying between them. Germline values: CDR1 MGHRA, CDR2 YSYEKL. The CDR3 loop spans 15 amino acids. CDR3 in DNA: TGCGCCAGCAGCCAAAGGAACTCGGGCGGGTGGCCCCAGCATTTT. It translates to CASSQRNSGGWPQHF.

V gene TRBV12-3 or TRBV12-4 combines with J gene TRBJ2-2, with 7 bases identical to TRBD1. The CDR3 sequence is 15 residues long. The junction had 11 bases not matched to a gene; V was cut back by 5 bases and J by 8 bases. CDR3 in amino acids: CASSVGTAGAGELFF. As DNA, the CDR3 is TGTGCCAGCAGTGTCGGGACAGCCGGAGCGGGGGAGCTGTTTTTT.

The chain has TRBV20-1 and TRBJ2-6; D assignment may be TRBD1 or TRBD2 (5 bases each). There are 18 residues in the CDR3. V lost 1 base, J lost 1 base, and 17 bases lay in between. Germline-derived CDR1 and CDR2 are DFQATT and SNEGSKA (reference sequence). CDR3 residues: CSARVDRGPASGANVLTF. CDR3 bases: TGCAGTGCTAGAGTAGATCGGGGACCAGCGTCTGGGGCCAACGTCCTGACTTTC.

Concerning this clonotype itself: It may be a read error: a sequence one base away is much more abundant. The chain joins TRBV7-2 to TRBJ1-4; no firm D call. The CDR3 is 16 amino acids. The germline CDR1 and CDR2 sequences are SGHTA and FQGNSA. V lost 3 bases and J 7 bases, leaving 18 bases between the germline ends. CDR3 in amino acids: CASSFVAGRVAEKLFF. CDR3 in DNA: TGTGCCAGCAGCTTTGTTGCGGGCAGAGTTGCTGAAAAACTGTTTTTT.

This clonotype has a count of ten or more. The DNA of the CDR3 is TGCGCCAGCAGCCAGCCGGGACAGGGAGAAGAGACCCAGTACTTC. Translated, it gives CASSQPGQGEETQYF. The gene calls are TRBV4-1 and TRBJ2-5; 9 nucleotides line up with TRBD1. The V gene's germline CDR1 is MGHRA and CDR2 YSYEKL. Unmatched junction bases numbered 5, after V lost 3 bases and J lost 3 bases. This CDR3 spans 15 amino acids.

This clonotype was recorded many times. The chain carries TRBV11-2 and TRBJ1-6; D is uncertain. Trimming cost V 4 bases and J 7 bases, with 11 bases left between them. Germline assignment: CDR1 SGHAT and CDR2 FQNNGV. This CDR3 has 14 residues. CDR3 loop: CASSSLAGNSPLHF. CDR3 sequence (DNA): TGTGCCAGCAGCTCGCTAGCGGGGAATTCACCCCTCCACTTT.

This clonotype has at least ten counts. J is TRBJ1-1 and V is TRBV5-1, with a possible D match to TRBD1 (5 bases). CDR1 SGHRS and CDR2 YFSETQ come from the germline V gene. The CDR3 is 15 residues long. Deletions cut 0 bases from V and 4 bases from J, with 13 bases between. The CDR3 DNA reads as TGCGCCAGCAGCTTGGGGTGGGGCGAGGTCACTGAAGCTTTCTTT. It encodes CASSLGWGEVTEAFF.

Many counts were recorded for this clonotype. The CDR3 protein is CTSSSRTGGEQYV. The CDR3 DNA reads TGCACCAGCAGCTCCCGGACAGGGGGCGAGCAGTACGTC. The chain recombines TRBV1 with TRBJ2-7; the table names TRBD1, a call not compared with the DNA. TRBV1 is termed a pseudogene. This CDR3 is 13 amino acids long.